The 17 T cell receptor beta chains below were found in one sample sequenced in a study of TET2 disruption in CD19-targeted CAR T cells. These TCRs are of unknown antigen specificity. Specified treatment: autologous CTL019 cells: CD19 CAR with 4-1BB and CD3 zeta domains. Sequencing was performed with immunoSEQ multiplex PCR; in TCRdb, only in-frame clones are kept and a portion is missing. This table lists 25,000 to 30,000 clones. This material consisted of CD8- CAR+ T cells sorted from cultured blood T cells, taken for CD19 CAR T cell therapy. The sample's subset: CD8-negative CAR-positive T cells from the infusion product. All receptors derive from an older man with chronic lymphocytic leukemia.

This clone is identified as medium-sized from frequency. The read stops 3 residues short of the end of the CDR3; the missing end is completed from the germline J gene. This chain links TRBV7-3 with TRBJ2-3, with 8 bases matching TRBD2. V was clipped by 1 base and J by 1 base; unmatched bases: 13. Germline V gene sequence: CDR1 SGHTA, CDR2 FQGTGA. CDR3 length: 19 amino acids. CDR3 in amino acids: CASSLRRERGSIRTDTQYF. The part of the CDR3 DNA that was read is TGTGCCAGCAGCTTAAGGCGCGAGCGGGGGTCTATACGCACAGATACG.

A remark on this clone: The read ends 3 residues shy of where the CDR3 ends; the end is completed using the germline J gene. The gene calls are TRBV5-1 and TRBJ2-1; TRBD1 matches at 8 bases. This CDR3 is 15 amino acids long. Germline V gene lookup returns CDR1 SGHRS and CDR2 YFSETQ. J was trimmed by 7 bases and V by 4 bases; bases with no gene match: 10. This CDR3 is CASSTATGVTNEQFF. The sequenced part of the CDR3 DNA is TGCGCCAGCAGCACAGCGACAGGGGTTACGAATGAG.

For this clone: The CDR3 goes on 3 residues after the read ends, and that part is filled in from the germline J gene. The chain links TRBV14 to TRBJ1-2; possible D gene TRBD1, 5 bases. This CDR3 spans 14 amino acids. From germline, CDR1 is SGHDN and CDR2 FVKESK. CDR3 in amino acids: CASSPGGLSRDYTF. The DNA read from the CDR3 is TGTGCCAGCAGCCCTGGGGGACTTTCCCGGGAC.

CDR3 DNA (partial): TGTGCCAGCAGTTCAACAGGGATAGGGATGGGGACTGAA. Encoded protein: CASSSTGIGMGTE. The CDR3 in its entirety is CASSSTGIGMGTEAFF. The chain carries TRBV28 and TRBJ1-1, with a weak D call TRBD1 (6 bases). The CDR3 end falls 3 residues outside the read, so it is completed with the germline J gene. Germline CDR1 MDHEN, CDR2 SYDVKM. Between the trimmed V and J ends, which lost 4 bases and 5 bases, there was a span of 20 bases. CDR3 size: 16 residues.

This clone shows up as medium-sized by frequency. The CDR3 goes on 3 residues after the read ends, and that part is filled in from the germline J gene. This rearrangement joins TRBV18 to TRBJ2-5; D gene uncertain. V shed 2 bases and J shed 5 bases, with 18 bases lying between them. Germline assignment: CDR1 KGHSH and CDR2 LQKENI. The length of the CDR3 is 16 residues. The part of the CDR3 DNA that was read is TGTGCCAGCTCACCATACGACGCGACCGAAGGGGAGACC. It yields the protein CASSPYDATEGET. The whole CDR3 region reads CASSPYDATEGETQYF.

Partial CDR3 DNA: TGTGCCAGCAGCCAAGAGCAGGGTATTGGCGAG. Amino acids: CASSQEQGIGE. The full CDR3 sequence reads CASSQEQGIGEQYF. The chain has TRBV4-2 and TRBJ2-7; D is perhaps TRBD1 (5 bases). The CDR3 is cut off 3 residues early in the read; its end comes from the germline J gene. V dropped 0 bases and J dropped 6 bases, with 12 bases sitting between them. The germline CDR1 and CDR2 sequences are LGHNA and YNFKEQ. The CDR3 totals 14 residues.

Regarding this clone: The read stops 3 residues short of the end of the CDR3; the missing end is completed from the germline J gene. This chain connects TRBV12-5 to TRBJ2-3; 9 nucleotides agree with TRBD2. V dropped 6 bases and J dropped 4; count of bases not matched to a gene: 11. The CDR3 loop spans 16 amino acids. The germline V gene encodes CDR1 LGHNT and CDR2 FRNRAP. Partial CDR3 DNA: TGTGCTAGTGGCGACCCGGCGGGGGGGCGGTCAGATACG. Its protein product is CASGDPAGGRSDT. The full CDR3 is CASGDPAGGRSDTQYF. The full variable domain, with the rest looked up from reference TRBV12-5 and TRBJ2-3, is DARVTQTPRHKVTEMGQEVTMRCQPILGHNTVFWYRQTMMQGLELLAYFRNRAPLDDSGMPKDRFSAEMPDATLATLKIQPSEPRDSAVYFCASGDPAGGRSDTQYFGPGTRLTVL.

Note on this clone: The read stops 3 residues short of the end of the CDR3; the missing end is completed from the germline J gene. The chain is built from TRBV12-5 and TRBJ1-2, with D possibly being TRBD1 (6 bases). Germline CDR1 is LGHNT and CDR2 is FRNRAP. CDR3 size: 15 residues. This chain's CDR3 is CASALDGGGLQPYTF. The DNA read from the CDR3 is TGTGCTAGTGCCTTGGACGGAGGGGGTCTTCAGCCC.

A remark on this clone: The read is 3 residues too short to cover the CDR3 end, so that end is filled in from the germline J gene. The V and J genes are TRBV2 and TRBJ2-4, with D tentatively TRBD1 (7 bases). The CDR3 is 15 residues long. Germline CDR1 SNHLY, CDR2 FYNNEI. CDR3 DNA, as far as it was read: TGTGCCAGCAAAACCCAGGGGGGAAGCAATCAGCCT. Protein product: CASKTQGGSNQP. The entire CDR3 reads CASKTQGGSNQPQYF.

With respect to this clone: The read halts 3 residues ahead of the CDR3 end, with the missing end drawn from the germline J gene. The genes are TRBV5-1 and TRBJ2-7; 8 positions agree with TRBD1. CDR1 SGHRS and CDR2 YFSETQ come from the germline V gene. Trimming at V came to 0 bases and at J to 5 bases, leaving 4 bases not matched to a gene. The CDR3 runs to 14 residues. The CDR3 sequence is CASSLGQGSDEQYF. CDR3 DNA (partial): TGCGCCAGCAGCTTGGGACAGGGGAGCGACGAG.

As for this clone: A junction end diverges from the germline sequence, so it may reflect a read error. The read terminates 3 residues ahead of where the CDR3 ends, so the germline J gene completes it. Other nucleotide sequences from this sample produce the same CDR3. The chain joins TRBV6-2 or TRBV6-3 to TRBJ1-2; TRBD1 matches at 9 bases. The CDR3 has 14 amino acids. CDR1 MNHEY and CDR2 SVGEGT come from the germline V gene. The DNA read from the CDR3 is TGTGCCAGCAGGGGCTGGACAGGGGCGGATGGT. It is translated as CASRGWTGADG. The full CDR3 protein is CASRGWTGADGYTF.

As to this clone: The CDR3 extends 3 residues past the end of the read, so its final part is completed from the germline J gene. This sequence joins TRBV6-2 or TRBV6-3 and TRBJ2-5, with D hard to call. Trimming shortened V by 6 bases and J by 0 bases, and 14 bases separated the two germline ends. This CDR3 is built from 15 residues. Germline V gene sequence: CDR1 MNHEY, CDR2 SVGEGT. CDR3 bases read: TGTGCCAGCAGGGTCCTTGCGTTGTACCAAGAGACC. Encoded protein: CASRVLALYQET. In full, the CDR3 is CASRVLALYQETQYF.

Notes on this clone: The CDR3 extends 3 residues past the end of the read, so its final part is completed from the germline J gene. V usage is TRBV19 and J usage is TRBJ2-4; weak D call: TRBD2 (6 bases). The CDR3 is 13 residues long. Germline V lookup: CDR1 LNHDA, CDR2 SQIVND (reference sequence). The DNA read from the CDR3 is TGTGCCAGTAGTATTTCGGGGGAGTATGGT. This translates into CASSISGEYG. From start to end, the CDR3 is CASSISGEYGQYF.

On this clone: Read coverage stops 3 residues before the CDR3 terminus; the germline J gene supplies the remainder. V usage is TRBV18 and J usage is TRBJ2-7, with 9 bases that match TRBD2. V lost 0 bases to trimming and J lost 1 base; unmatched junction nucleotides: 1. Germline V gives CDR1 KGHSH, CDR2 LQKENI. The CDR3 totals 15 residues. The sequenced part of the CDR3 DNA is TGTGCCAGCTCACCACCGGGACTAGCTTCCTACGAG. It yields the protein CASSPPGLASYE. The full CDR3 protein is CASSPPGLASYEQYF.

Points on this clone: The read ends 3 residues early relative to the CDR3; the germline J gene fills the gap. The chain links TRBV10-2 to TRBJ1-4; D uncertain. Trimming stripped 6 bases from V and 0 bases from J, with 14 bases between. Germline CDR1 WSHSY, CDR2 SAAADI. The CDR3 consists of 16 residues. CDR3 sequence: CASRNPGLATNEKLFF. The covered CDR3 bases are TGCGCCAGCAGGAACCCAGGACTTGCAACTAATGAAAAA.

Regarding this clone: The read is 3 residues too short to cover the CDR3 end, so that end is filled in from the germline J gene. Other nucleotide sequences from this sample produce the same CDR3. The rearrangement joins TRBV7-9 to TRBJ1-3, with D possibly matching TRBD1 (6 bases). CDR3 length: 15 amino acids. Trimming pared 7 bases from V and 4 bases from J, leaving 17 bases between. Looked up from germline, CDR1 is SEHNR and CDR2 is FQNEAQ (reference sequence). The covered CDR3 bases are TGTGCCAGCATCCCAAAACAGGGAGCAGGAAACACC. Translating it yields CASIPKQGAGNT. The CDR3 in full is CASIPKQGAGNTIYF.

Regarding this clone: The missing CDR3 end, 3 residues past where the read stops, is filled in from the germline J gene. The chain combines TRBV7-8 with TRBJ1-2, with 10 bases aligning to TRBD1. CDR1 is SGHVS and CDR2 is FQNEAQ in the germline V gene. This CDR3 region has 12 residues. The covered CDR3 bases are TGTGCCTCTACCGGGACAGGGGTCGAC. Residues: CASTGTGVD. The full-length CDR3 reads as CASTGTGVDYTF.